The subject of this entry is one T cell receptor beta chain. Its antigen remains unidentified. Sequencing used immunoSEQ multiplex PCR; TCRdb keeps in-frame clones, though not all of them. The table lists about 150,000 clones, over 75% of them singletons, with around 3.1% in the top ten. Germline values: CDR1 LGHDT, CDR2 YNNKEL (reference sequence). Unmatched junction bases numbered 6, after V lost 0 bases and J lost 7 bases. This CDR3 has 15 residues. This entry comes from a study of T cell responses to AZD1222 COVID-19 vaccine. General study results and limits: Vaccine-related CD4 TCRs covered spike, predominating at 160-218 and 743-854.

The chain carries TRBV3-1 (or the pseudogene TRBV3-2) and TRBJ2-1, with 7 nucleotides matching TRBD2. The clonotype comes from an adult who received the AZD1222 COVID-19 vaccine. The material sequenced was peripheral blood, taken 28 days after the second AZD1222 dose. The CDR3 sequence: CASSQDGRAVNEQFF. In DNA, the CDR3 is TGTGCCAGCAGCCAAGATGGGAGGGCCGTGAATGAGCAGTTCTTC.